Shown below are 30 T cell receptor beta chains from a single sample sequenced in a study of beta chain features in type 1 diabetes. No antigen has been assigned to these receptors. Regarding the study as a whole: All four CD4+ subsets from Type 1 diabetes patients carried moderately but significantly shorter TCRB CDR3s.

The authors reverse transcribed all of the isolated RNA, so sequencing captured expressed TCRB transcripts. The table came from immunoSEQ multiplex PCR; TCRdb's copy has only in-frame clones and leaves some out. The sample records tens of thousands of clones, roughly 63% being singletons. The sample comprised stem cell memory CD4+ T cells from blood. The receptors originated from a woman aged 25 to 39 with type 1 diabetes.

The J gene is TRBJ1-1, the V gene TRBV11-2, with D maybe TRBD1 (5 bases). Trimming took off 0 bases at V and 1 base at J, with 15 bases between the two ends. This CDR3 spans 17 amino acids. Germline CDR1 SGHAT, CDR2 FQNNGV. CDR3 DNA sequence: TGTGCCAGCAGCTTAGATCGGGGAGGGCAGGGGAACACTGAAGCTTTCTTT. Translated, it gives CASSLDRGGQGNTEAFF.

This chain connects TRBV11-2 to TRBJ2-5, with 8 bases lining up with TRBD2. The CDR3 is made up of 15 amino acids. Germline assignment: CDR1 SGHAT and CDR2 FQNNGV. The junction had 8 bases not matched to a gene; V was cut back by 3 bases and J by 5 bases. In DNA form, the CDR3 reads TGTGCCAGCAGCTTTACCGGGAGGGCCCGGGAGACCCAGTACTTC. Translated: CASSFTGRARETQYF. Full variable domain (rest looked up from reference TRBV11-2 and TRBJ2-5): EAGVAQSPRYKIIEKRQSVAFWCNPISGHATLYWYQQILGQGPKLLIQFQNNGVVDDSQLPKDRFSAERLKGVDSTLKIQPAKLEDSAVYLCASSFTGRARETQYFGPGTRLLVL.

In DNA, the CDR3 is TGCGCCAGCAGCTTGGTAATTGCGGGAATGTCCTACAATGAGCAGTTCTTC. Translating it yields CASSLVIAGMSYNEQFF. The V call is TRBV5-1, the J call TRBJ2-1; TRBD2 is a possible D gene (6 bases). V was pared by 0 bases and J by 1 base, with 14 bases between. Germline CDR1 reads SGHRS; CDR2 reads YFSETQ. This CDR3 is 17 amino acids long.

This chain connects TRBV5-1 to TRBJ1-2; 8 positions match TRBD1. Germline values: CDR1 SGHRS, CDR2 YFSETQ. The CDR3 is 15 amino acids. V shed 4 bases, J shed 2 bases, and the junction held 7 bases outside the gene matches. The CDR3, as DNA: TGCGCCAGCAGCGGACCGGGACAGGCCAACTATGGCTACACCTTC. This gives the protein CASSGPGQANYGYTF.

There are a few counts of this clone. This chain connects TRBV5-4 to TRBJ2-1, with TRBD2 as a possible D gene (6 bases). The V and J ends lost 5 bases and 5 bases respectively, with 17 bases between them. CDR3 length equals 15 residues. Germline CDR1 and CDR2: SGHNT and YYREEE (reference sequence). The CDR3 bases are TGTGCCAGCAGGCTCGGAACGGGGGAGCACAATGAGCAGTTCTTC. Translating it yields CASRLGTGEHNEQFF.

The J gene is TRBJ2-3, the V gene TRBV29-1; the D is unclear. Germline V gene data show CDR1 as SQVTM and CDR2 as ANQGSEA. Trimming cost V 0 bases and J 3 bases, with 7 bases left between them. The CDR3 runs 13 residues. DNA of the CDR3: TGCAGCGTTGAAGATATTTCTACAGATACGCAGTATTTT. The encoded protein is CSVEDISTDTQYF.

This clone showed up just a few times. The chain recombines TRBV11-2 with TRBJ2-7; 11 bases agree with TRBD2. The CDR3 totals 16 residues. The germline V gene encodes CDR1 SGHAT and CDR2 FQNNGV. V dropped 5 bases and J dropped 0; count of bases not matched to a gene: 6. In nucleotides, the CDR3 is TGTGCCAGCAGCCCGAGACTAGCGGGAAGCTCCTACGAGCAGTACTTC. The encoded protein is CASSPRLAGSSYEQYF. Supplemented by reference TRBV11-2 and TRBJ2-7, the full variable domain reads EAGVAQSPRYKIIEKRQSVAFWCNPISGHATLYWYQQILGQGPKLLIQFQNNGVVDDSQLPKDRFSAERLKGVDSTLKIQPAKLEDSAVYLCASSPRLAGSSYEQYFGPGTRLTVT.

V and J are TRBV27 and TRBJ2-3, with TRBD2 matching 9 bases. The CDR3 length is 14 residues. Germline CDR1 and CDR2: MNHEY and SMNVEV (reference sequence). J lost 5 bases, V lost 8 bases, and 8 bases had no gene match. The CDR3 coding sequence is TGTGCCAGCGGATTAGCGGGAGTAGGAGATACGCAGTATTTT. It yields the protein CASGLAGVGDTQYF.

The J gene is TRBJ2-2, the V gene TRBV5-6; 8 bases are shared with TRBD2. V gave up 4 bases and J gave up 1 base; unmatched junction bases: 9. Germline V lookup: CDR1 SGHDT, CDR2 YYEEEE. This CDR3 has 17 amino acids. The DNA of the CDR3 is TGTGCCAGCAGCCGGGAGGGCGGACTCTTGAACACCGGGGAGCTGTTTTTT. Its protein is CASSREGGLLNTGELFF.

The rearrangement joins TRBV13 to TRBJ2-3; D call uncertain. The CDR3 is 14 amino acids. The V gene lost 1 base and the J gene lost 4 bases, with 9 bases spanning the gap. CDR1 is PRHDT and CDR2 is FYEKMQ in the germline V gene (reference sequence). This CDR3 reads CASSLVGSPDTQYF. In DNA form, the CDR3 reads TGTGCCAGCAGCTTAGTGGGTAGCCCAGATACGCAGTATTTT.

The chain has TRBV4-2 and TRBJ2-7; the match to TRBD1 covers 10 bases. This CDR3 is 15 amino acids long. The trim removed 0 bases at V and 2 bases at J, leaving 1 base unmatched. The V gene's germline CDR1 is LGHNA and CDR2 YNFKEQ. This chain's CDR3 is CASSQEGQGTYEQYF. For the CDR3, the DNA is TGTGCCAGCAGCCAAGAGGGACAGGGGACCTACGAGCAGTACTTC.

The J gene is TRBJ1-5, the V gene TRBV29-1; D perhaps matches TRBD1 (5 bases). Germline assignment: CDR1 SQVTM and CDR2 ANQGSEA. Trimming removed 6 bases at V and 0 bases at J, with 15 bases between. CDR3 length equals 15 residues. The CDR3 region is CSVTMGGGSNQPQHF. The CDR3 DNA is TGCAGCGTCACTATGGGGGGGGGTAGCAATCAGCCCCAGCATTTT.

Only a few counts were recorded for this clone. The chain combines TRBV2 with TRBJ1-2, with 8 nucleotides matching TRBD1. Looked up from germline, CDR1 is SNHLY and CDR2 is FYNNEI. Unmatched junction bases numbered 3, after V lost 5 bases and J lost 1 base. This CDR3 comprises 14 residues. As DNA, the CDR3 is TGTGCCAGCAGTCGACAGGGGAGTAACTATGGCTACACCTTC. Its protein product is CASSRQGSNYGYTF.

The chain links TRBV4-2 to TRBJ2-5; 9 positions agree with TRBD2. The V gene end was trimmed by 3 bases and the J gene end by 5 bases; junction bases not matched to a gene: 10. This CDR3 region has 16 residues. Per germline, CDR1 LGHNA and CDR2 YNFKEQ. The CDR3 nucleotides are TGTGCCAGCAGCCAGGTAGTAGCGGGAGTTCAGGAGACCCAGTACTTC. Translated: CASSQVVAGVQETQYF.

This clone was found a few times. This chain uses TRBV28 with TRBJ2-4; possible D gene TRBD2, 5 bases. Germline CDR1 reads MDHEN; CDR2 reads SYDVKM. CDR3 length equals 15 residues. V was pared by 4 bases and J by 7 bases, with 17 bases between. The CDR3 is CASSSAGSRGNIQYF. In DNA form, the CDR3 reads TGTGCCAGCAGTTCCGCCGGGTCCCGGGGTAACATTCAGTACTTC.

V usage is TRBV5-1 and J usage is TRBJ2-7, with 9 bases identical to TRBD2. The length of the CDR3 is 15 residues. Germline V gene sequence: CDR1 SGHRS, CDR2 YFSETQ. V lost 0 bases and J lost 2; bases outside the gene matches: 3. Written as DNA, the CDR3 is TGCGCCAGCAGCTTGGAACTAGCGGGTCCCTACGAGCAGTACTTC. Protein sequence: CASSLELAGPYEQYF.

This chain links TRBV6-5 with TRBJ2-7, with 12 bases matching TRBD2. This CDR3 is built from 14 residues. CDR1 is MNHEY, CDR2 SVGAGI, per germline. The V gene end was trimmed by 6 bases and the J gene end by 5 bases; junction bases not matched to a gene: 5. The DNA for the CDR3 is TGTGCCAGCAGAAGACTAGCGGGAGAGGACGAGCAGTACTTC. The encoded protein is CASRRLAGEDEQYF.

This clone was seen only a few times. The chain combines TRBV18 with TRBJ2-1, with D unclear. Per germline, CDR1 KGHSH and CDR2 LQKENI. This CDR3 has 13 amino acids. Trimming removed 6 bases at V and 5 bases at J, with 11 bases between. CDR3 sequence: CASSRHPNNEQFF. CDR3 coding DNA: TGTGCCAGCTCGCGGCATCCCAACAATGAGCAGTTCTTC.

Here the CDR3 reads CASSQGLAGGGYEQYF. CDR3 DNA sequence: TGTGCCAGCAGCCAAGGTCTAGCGGGAGGTGGGTACGAGCAGTACTTC. The chain is built from TRBV14 and TRBJ2-7; 11 bases agree with TRBD2. J gave up 4 bases and V 1 base, and 6 bases lay outside the gene matches. This CDR3 is 16 amino acids long. Germline CDR1 and CDR2: SGHDN and FVKESK.

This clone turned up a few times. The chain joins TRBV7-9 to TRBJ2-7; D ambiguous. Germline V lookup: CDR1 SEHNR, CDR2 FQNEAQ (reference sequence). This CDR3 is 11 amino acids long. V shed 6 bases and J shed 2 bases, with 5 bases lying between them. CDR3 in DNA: TGTGCCAGCAGTTCAACCTACGAGCAGTACTTC. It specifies CASSSTYEQYF.

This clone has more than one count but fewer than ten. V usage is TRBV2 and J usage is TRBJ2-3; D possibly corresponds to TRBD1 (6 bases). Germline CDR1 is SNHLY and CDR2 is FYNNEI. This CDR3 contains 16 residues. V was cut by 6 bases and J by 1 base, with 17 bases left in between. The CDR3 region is CASRGENRAGTDTQYF. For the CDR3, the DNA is TGTGCCAGCAGAGGAGAAAACAGGGCAGGCACAGATACGCAGTATTTT.

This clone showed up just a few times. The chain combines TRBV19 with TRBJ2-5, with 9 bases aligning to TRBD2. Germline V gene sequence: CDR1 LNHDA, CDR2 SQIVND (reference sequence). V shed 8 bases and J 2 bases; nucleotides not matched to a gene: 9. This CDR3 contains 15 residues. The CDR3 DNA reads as TGTGCCAGTCGCGGGGGGGGACAGCTACAAGAGACCCAGTACTTC. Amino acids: CASRGGGQLQETQYF.

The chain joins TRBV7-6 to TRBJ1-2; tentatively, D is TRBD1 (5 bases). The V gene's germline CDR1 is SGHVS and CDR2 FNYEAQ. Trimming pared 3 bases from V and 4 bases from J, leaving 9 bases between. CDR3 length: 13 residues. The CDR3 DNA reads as TGTGCCAGCAGCTTCCCGGGGGGCTATGGCTACACCTTC. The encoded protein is CASSFPGGYGYTF.

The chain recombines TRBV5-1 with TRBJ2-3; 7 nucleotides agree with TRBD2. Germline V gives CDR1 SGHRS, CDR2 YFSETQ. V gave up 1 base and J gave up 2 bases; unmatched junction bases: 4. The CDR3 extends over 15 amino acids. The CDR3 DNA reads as TGCGCCAGCAGCTTGTTTCTAGCGGACACAGATACGCAGTATTTT. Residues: CASSLFLADTDTQYF.

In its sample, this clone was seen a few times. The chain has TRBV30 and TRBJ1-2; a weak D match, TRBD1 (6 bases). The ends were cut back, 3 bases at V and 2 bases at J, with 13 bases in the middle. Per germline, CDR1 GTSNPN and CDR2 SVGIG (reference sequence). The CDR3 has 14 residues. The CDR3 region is CAWRPTGPNYGYTF. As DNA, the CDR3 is TGTGCCTGGAGACCGACAGGACCCAACTATGGCTACACCTTC. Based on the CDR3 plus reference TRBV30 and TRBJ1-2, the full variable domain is SQTIHQWPATLVQPVGSPLSLECTVEGTSNPNLYWYRQAAGRGLQLLFYSVGIGQISSEVPQNLSASRPQDRQFILSSKKLLLSDSGFYLCAWRPTGPNYGYTFGSGTRLTVV.

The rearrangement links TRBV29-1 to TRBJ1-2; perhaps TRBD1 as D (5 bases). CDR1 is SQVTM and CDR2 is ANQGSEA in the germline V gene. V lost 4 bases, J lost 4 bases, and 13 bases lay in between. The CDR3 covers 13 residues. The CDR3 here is CSVAGRASYGYTF. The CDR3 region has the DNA TGCAGCGTTGCCGGCAGGGCTTCCTATGGCTACACCTTC.

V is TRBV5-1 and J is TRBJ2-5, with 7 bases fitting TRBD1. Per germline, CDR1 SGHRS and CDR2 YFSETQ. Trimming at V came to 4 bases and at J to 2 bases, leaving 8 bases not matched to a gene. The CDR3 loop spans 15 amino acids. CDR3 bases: TGCGCCAGCAGCCTAATCCCGGGACAGCAAGAGACCCAGTACTTC. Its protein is CASSLIPGQQETQYF.

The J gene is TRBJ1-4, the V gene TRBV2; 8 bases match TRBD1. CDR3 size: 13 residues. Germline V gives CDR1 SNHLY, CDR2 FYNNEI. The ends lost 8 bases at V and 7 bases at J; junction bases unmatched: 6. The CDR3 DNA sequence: TGTGCCAGCGGACAGGGTGGTGGTGAAAAACTGTTTTTT. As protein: CASGQGGGEKLFF. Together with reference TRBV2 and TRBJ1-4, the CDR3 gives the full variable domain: EPEVTQTPSHQVTQMGQEVILRCVPISNHLYFYWYRQILGQKVEFLVSFYNNEISEKSEIFDDQFSVERPDGSNFTLKIRSTKLEDSAMYFCASGQGGGEKLFFGSGTQLSVL.

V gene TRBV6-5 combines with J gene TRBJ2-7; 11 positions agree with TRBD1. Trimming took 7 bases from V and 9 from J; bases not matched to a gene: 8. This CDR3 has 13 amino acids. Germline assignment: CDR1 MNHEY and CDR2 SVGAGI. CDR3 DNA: TGTGCCAGCACTCCGGGACAGGGGGTGAGGCAGTACTTC. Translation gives CASTPGQGVRQYF.

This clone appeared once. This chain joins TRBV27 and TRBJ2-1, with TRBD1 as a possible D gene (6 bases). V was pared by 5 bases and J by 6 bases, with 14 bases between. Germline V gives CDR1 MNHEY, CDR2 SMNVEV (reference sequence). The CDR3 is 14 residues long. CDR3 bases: TGTGCCAGCAGTCCCAGCCAGGGGCGCAATGAGCAGTTCTTC. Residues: CASSPSQGRNEQFF.